Sequencing of this TCR beta chain was carried out in a study of graft-versus-host responses after intestinal transplantation. Study-wide context: Multivisceral, liver-intestinal, or isolated intestinal grafts were transplanted into recipients.

Clones were read by immunoSEQ multiplex PCR, and TCRdb kept only the in-frame ones, dropping some. Among about 92,000 clones listed, under 85% were seen once. As regards this clone: What it binds is unknown.

V was pared by 5 bases and J by 3 bases, with 7 bases between. Germline V gene sequence: CDR1 SEHNR, CDR2 FQNEAQ (reference sequence). The CDR3 has 12 residues. V usage is TRBV7-9 and J usage is TRBJ1-1, with D tentatively TRBD1 (5 bases). The sequence derives from a human donor who received an intestinal transplant. Material: unstimulated CD8+ T cells sorted from spleen or lymph node cells, obtained before intestinal transplant. The CDR3 coding sequence is TGTGCCAGCAGCCCAGGGCACACTGAAGCTTTCTTT. It is translated as CASSPGHTEAFF.